Listed below are T cell receptor beta chains from one sample, sequenced in a study of blood T cell repertoires in COVID-19. Method: immunoSEQ multiplex PCR; TCRdb's copy keeps in-frame clones and lacks some. This sample has roughly 94,000 clones, with roughly 84% found just once. The sequencing input was peripheral blood. The receptors were gathered from a man aged 60-69 years with acute or convalescent COVID-19. Both conserved end residues are part of each CDR3. A D gene is named only where the DNA matches it firmly. Clone size appears in some rows only: once, few, many, or a class for an expanded clone.

length: 13; D: NA; V: TRBV18; J: TRBJ1-1; size: few; DNA: TGTGCCAGCTCACCCGTCGTGAACACTGAAGCTTTCTTT; CDR3: CASSPVVNTEAFF
length: 16; D: TRBD2; V: TRBV3-1/TRBV3-2; J: TRBJ2-3; size: once; DNA: TGTGCCAGCAGCCAAAGGGCTAGCGGGTACACAGATACGCAGTATTTT; CDR3: CASSQRASGYTDTQYF
length: 18; D: TRBD2; V: TRBV5-1; J: TRBJ2-7; size: NA; DNA: TGCGCCAGCAGCTTGGCCGCTAGCGGGGGCCGTGTATCCTACGAGCAGTACTTC; CDR3: CASSLAASGGRVSYEQYF
length: 15; D: TRBD1; V: TRBV2; J: TRBJ1-3; size: NA; DNA: TGTGCCAGCAGTGAAAGGCGGACAGGGGGAAACACCATATATTTT; CDR3: CASSERRTGGNTIYF
length: 14; D: TRBD1; V: TRBV28; J: TRBJ1-2; size: NA; DNA: TGTGCCAGCAGTACATGGGACAGGGGAGCTGGCTACACCTTC; CDR3: CASSTWDRGAGYTF
length: 17; D: NA; V: TRBV2; J: TRBJ1-4; size: once; DNA: TGTGCCAGCAGTGAAGCGCTTCCCGGGACTGTAAATGAAAAACTGTTTTTT; CDR3: CASSEALPGTVNEKLFF
length: 11; D: NA; V: TRBV29-1; J: TRBJ2-5; size: NA; DNA: TGCAGCGTTGAAGACAAGGGGGCCCAGTACTTC; CDR3: CSVEDKGAQYF
length: 14; D: NA; V: TRBV7-9; J: TRBJ2-5; size: NA; DNA: TGTGCCAGCAGCTTCGGAGGGTTCCAAGAGACCCAGTACTTC; CDR3: CASSFGGFQETQYF
length: 14; D: TRBD1; V: TRBV19; J: TRBJ1-2; size: few; DNA: TGTGCCAGTAGTTACCGGACAGGACCCTATGGCTACACCTTC; CDR3: CASSYRTGPYGYTF
length: 16; D: TRBD1; V: TRBV19; J: TRBJ1-2; size: NA; DNA: TGTGCCAGTAGTATGCCCACAGGGGGTACTAACTATGGCTACACCTTC; CDR3: CASSMPTGGTNYGYTF
length: 18; D: TRBD2; V: TRBV9; J: TRBJ2-3; size: NA; DNA: TGTGCCAGCAGCGTAGTAGATCCTGGCGGGGGGGCCAGTGTCACGCAGTATTTT; CDR3: CASSVVDPGGGASVTQYF
length: 18; D: NA; V: TRBV4-1; J: TRBJ1-1; size: NA; DNA: TGCGCCAGCAGCCAAGAGCGGGTGGCAGCGGGGTCGGACACTGAAGCTTTCTTT; CDR3: CASSQERVAAGSDTEAFF
length: 13; D: TRBD1; V: TRBV12-3/TRBV12-4; J: TRBJ2-5; size: NA; DNA: TGTGCCGCTGGGGACAGGGCTGAGGAGACCCAGTACTTC; CDR3: CAAGDRAEETQYF
length: 15; D: NA; V: TRBV25-1; J: TRBJ1-6; size: few; DNA: TGTGCCAGCAGTGATGGCAGCTCCTATAATTCACCCCTCCACTTT; CDR3: CASSDGSSYNSPLHF
length: 17; D: NA; V: TRBV28; J: TRBJ1-5; size: NA; DNA: TGTGCCAGCAGTTTAGGTGGCGCGACAGGAGCCCGGAGGCCCCAGCATTTT; CDR3: CASSLGGATGARRPQHF
length: 17; D: TRBD1; V: TRBV7-2; J: TRBJ1-1; size: NA; DNA: TGTGCCAGCAGCTTAGCTCAACAGGGGGCTTATCGCACTGAAGCTTTCTTT; CDR3: CASSLAQQGAYRTEAFF
length: 13; D: NA; V: TRBV9; J: TRBJ1-2; size: once; DNA: TGTGCCAGCAGGCCCCCAGATCCCTATGGCTACACCTTC; CDR3: CASRPPDPYGYTF
length: 17; D: NA; V: TRBV27; J: TRBJ1-6; size: NA; DNA: TGTGCCAGCAGTTTATATCGGGGGAACCGATATAATTCACCCCTCCACTTT; CDR3: CASSLYRGNRYNSPLHF
length: 15; D: TRBD2; V: TRBV6-5; J: TRBJ2-7; size: NA; DNA: TGTGCCAGCAGTTATGTGGCGGGGGGTGCCTACGAGCAGTACTTC; CDR3: CASSYVAGGAYEQYF
length: 16; D: NA; V: TRBV18; J: TRBJ1-1; size: NA; DNA: TGTGCCAGCTCACCACCGGGACTGATCGGGGACACTGAAGCTTTCTTT; CDR3: CASSPPGLIGDTEAFF
length: 13; D: NA; V: TRBV7-9; J: TRBJ2-7; size: NA; DNA: TGTGCCAGCAGCTTATACAGCCAATACGAGCAGTACTTC; CDR3: CASSLYSQYEQYF
length: 16; D: NA; V: TRBV4-1; J: TRBJ2-2; size: NA; DNA: TGCGCCAGCAGCCATAGACAGAGCCCGAACACCGGGGAGCTGTTTTTT; CDR3: CASSHRQSPNTGELFF
length: 12; D: NA; V: TRBV5-1; J: TRBJ1-2; size: NA; DNA: TGCGCCAGCAGCTTGGGTACAGCCGGCTACACCTTC; CDR3: CASSLGTAGYTF
length: 13; D: NA; V: TRBV28; J: TRBJ2-1; size: NA; DNA: TGTGCCAGCAAAAGACAGGGAGGAAATGAGCAGTTCTTC; CDR3: CASKRQGGNEQFF
length: 11; D: NA; V: TRBV30; J: TRBJ2-7; size: once; DNA: TGTGCCTGGAGTTTTGAGGACGAGCAGTACTTC; CDR3: CAWSFEDEQYF
length: 15; D: TRBD1; V: TRBV7-8; J: TRBJ1-2; size: NA; DNA: TGTGCCAGCAGCTTAGGCACACAGGGGATCTATGGCTACACCTTC; CDR3: CASSLGTQGIYGYTF
length: 17; D: TRBD1; V: TRBV9; J: TRBJ1-6; size: NA; DNA: TGTGCCAGCAGCGTATTTTATTGGGCAGGGGGCAATTCACCCCTCCACTTT; CDR3: CASSVFYWAGGNSPLHF
length: 15; D: NA; V: TRBV18; J: TRBJ1-4; size: few; DNA: TGTGCCAGCTCACCCGACGAGAGGGTGGGGGAAAAACTGTTTTTT; CDR3: CASSPDERVGEKLFF
length: 15; D: TRBD1; V: TRBV6-5; J: TRBJ2-2; size: once; DNA: TGTGCCAGCAACAAAGACAGGGGGTACACCGGGGAGCTGTTTTTT; CDR3: CASNKDRGYTGELFF
length: 15; D: NA; V: TRBV27; J: TRBJ1-1; size: NA; DNA: TGTGCCAGCAGTCCCTCGGGAACCCTTAACACTGAAGCTTTCTTT; CDR3: CASSPSGTLNTEAFF
length: 16; D: NA; V: TRBV6-1; J: TRBJ1-6; size: NA; DNA: TGTGCCAGCAGTGAGATGGTTGGGGGCTCTGGTTCACCCCTCCACTTT; CDR3: CASSEMVGGSGSPLHF
length: 14; D: NA; V: TRBV2; J: TRBJ1-6; size: once; DNA: TGTGCCAGCAGTGAAGGGGGGCTTAGTTCACCCCTCCACTTT; CDR3: CASSEGGLSSPLHF
length: 15; D: TRBD1; V: TRBV28; J: TRBJ1-5; size: NA; DNA: TGTGCCAGCAGTTTGGGACAGGGAGGCAATCAGCCCCAGCATTTT; CDR3: CASSLGQGGNQPQHF
length: 14; D: TRBD1; V: TRBV9; J: TRBJ1-5; size: NA; DNA: TGTGCCAGCAGCGTAGGTTGGACAGGGACCACCCAGCATTTT; CDR3: CASSVGWTGTTQHF
length: 12; D: NA; V: TRBV28; J: TRBJ1-5; size: NA; DNA: TGTGCCAGCAGCCCCCTTAGCCAGCCCCAGCATTTT; CDR3: CASSPLSQPQHF
length: 14; D: NA; V: TRBV30; J: TRBJ2-5; size: NA; DNA: TGTGCCTGGAGTCGCAGGGTTTATCAAGAGACCCAGTACTTC; CDR3: CAWSRRVYQETQYF
length: 19; D: TRBD1; V: TRBV11-2; J: TRBJ1-4; size: NA; DNA: TGTGCCAGCAGCTTAGGAGGCAGGGGGAGCCGCCCAACTAATGAAAAACTGTTTTTT; CDR3: CASSLGGRGSRPTNEKLFF
length: 15; D: NA; V: TRBV19; J: TRBJ1-5; size: NA; DNA: TGTGCCAGTAGTATAGATGCAGGGGACAATCAGCCCCAGCATTTT; CDR3: CASSIDAGDNQPQHF
length: 14; D: NA; V: TRBV27; J: TRBJ2-5; size: NA; DNA: TGTGCCAGCAGTTGGGGTCCTAGGAGGGAGACCCAGTACTTC; CDR3: CASSWGPRRETQYF
length: 15; D: NA; V: TRBV19; J: TRBJ1-2; size: NA; DNA: TGTGCCAGTAGTTCCACAACACAGGGTTCCAGAGGCTACACCTTC; CDR3: CASSSTTQGSRGYTF